This TCR beta chain was captured by sequencing in a study of CD8 T cells in Susac syndrome (dated by TCRdb to the late 2010s). At the level of the whole study: Whether CD8+ T cell activation and differentiation in Susac syndrome was antigen driven was tested using repertoire sequencing.

The paper as a whole reports these results and caveats: The number of individuals in the TCR sequencing and HLA analysis was recognized as being relatively small.

On this clonotype: What antigen it recognizes has not been identified. Base-call qualities are not available, and no considerably larger clone is one nucleotide away.

RNA was extracted using the RNeasy kit, and about 0.45 to 1 ug of the RNA was reverse transcribed with random hexamers. The immunoSEQ multiplex PCR assay, which covers 54 Vbeta and 13 Jbeta segments, was used to amplify TCR beta CDR3 regions. PCR amplification bias was corrected using a synthetic template baseline for primer optimization and computational correction. The study's processing was this. Reads were annotated to V, D and J genes per IMGT and analyzed with immunoSEQ Analyzer, keeping only productive sequences. To calculate clonality, Shannon entropy was normalized by log2 of the number of productive unique sequences and then subtracted from one. Public and private clones were assessed among the 100 most prevalent clones of each patient and control. Clones were defined as Susac-specific if absent from the healthy and MS cohorts, from approximately 1,100 published viral clones and from other ImmuneACCESS disease sequences. TCRdb passed the public sequencing reads through fastp at Q25 and MiXCR, retaining productive beta sequences. Duplicate CDR3 protein sequences are folded into a single record with the most common DNA and genes. The V and J calls here are based on TCRdb, not the publication. This sample is represented by about 180,000 distinct CDR3 sequences; approximately 95% of them were singletons. The ten largest account for roughly 0.097% of the sample.

V loses 1 base of germline sequence and J loses 0 bases, and the interval between the two ends is 10 bases. From cysteine to phenylalanine, the CDR3 is 16 amino acids long. The only DNA kept is the CDR3, 48 bases in frame from the first base. The CDR1 and CDR2 encoded by the germline V gene are SGHTA and FQGTGA. High-throughput TCR beta sequencing profiled peripheral blood CD8+ and CD4+ T cells from healthy donors, Susac syndrome patients and multiple sclerosis patients. Multiple sclerosis controls were treatment-naive patients with stable or active relapsing-remitting disease fulfilling revised McDonald criteria. Bulk CD8+ and CD4+ T cells were purified by magnetic negative isolation, whereas CD8+ TEMRA cells were enriched by FACS. Blood was collected in EDTA tubes and processed within 24 hours, with PBMCs isolated through density gradient centrifugation. PBMCs intended for TCR sequencing were frozen in liquid nitrogen and were later thawed in a 37 degrees C water bath. The sorted or isolated CD4+, CD8+ and CD8+ TEMRA cells reached a purity of at least 90%.

This clonotype originated in a human donor with multiple sclerosis. Sequenced material: CD4+ T cells from PBMCs. The V and J segments used are TRBV7-3 and TRBJ2-1; possibly the D gene is TRBD2, per 6 matching bases. CDR3 sequence: CASSLNGRGSYNEQFF. The sequenced DNA is TGTGCCAGCAGCTTAAACGGGAGAGGCTCCTACAATGAGCAGTTCTTC.